Presented here are 11 T cell receptor beta chains from one specimen sequenced in a study of blood T cells in healthy people across ages. Using a J-beta primer mix together with a sample-barcoded 5' primer, a second PCR was run for roughly 7 to 11 cycles. Each CDR3 protein is one row after TCRdb ran MiXCR on the 5' RACE reads. The sample holds about 2 million distinct CDR3 sequences, around half seen once. Sequencing used blood. The receptor set was obtained from a woman between 40 and 50 years old in good health.

This clonotype was picked up a small number of times. The genes are TRBV20-1 and TRBJ2-1, with D perhaps matching TRBD1 or TRBD2 (5 bases each). In germline, CDR1 is DFQATT, CDR2 SNEGSKA (reference sequence). This CDR3 contains 14 residues. Trimming cost V 5 bases and J 2 bases, with 13 bases left between them. The CDR3 DNA reads as TGCAGTGCTCCCGGGACCAGAGCCTACAATGAGCAGTTCTTC. Encoded protein: CSAPGTRAYNEQFF.

The rearrangement uses TRBV5-5 and TRBJ1-5, with 8 bases identical to TRBD1. The length of the CDR3 is 14 residues. J gave up 7 bases and V 1 base, and 4 bases lay outside the gene matches. Germline CDR1 is SGHKS and CDR2 is YYEKEE (reference sequence). The CDR3 DNA reads TGTGCCAGCAGCTTGAGGGACAGGAGCCAGCCCCAGCATTTT. Residues: CASSLRDRSQPQHF.

V is TRBV7-2 and J is TRBJ2-3, with 10 bases aligning to TRBD1. J gave up 3 bases and V 5 bases, and 14 bases lay outside the gene matches. Germline CDR1 reads SGHTA; CDR2 reads FQGNSA. This CDR3 contains 18 residues. The CDR3 loop is CASSPQTSTGGATDTQYF. CDR3 in DNA: TGTGCCAGCAGCCCTCAAACCTCGACAGGGGGCGCGACAGATACGCAGTATTTT.

This clonotype was detected only once. This chain uses TRBV28 with TRBJ1-2; no clear D. The CDR3 is 15 amino acids. CDR1 and CDR2 from the germline V gene are MDHEN and SYDVKM. V was clipped by 6 bases and J by 0 bases, with 14 bases between them. CDR3 residues: CASSEPRAANYGYTF. The CDR3 region has the DNA TGTGCCAGCAGCGAGCCACGGGCAGCTAACTATGGCTACACCTTC.

The V gene is TRBV7-2, the J gene TRBJ1-4, with D tentatively TRBD1 (5 bases). Looked up from germline, CDR1 is SGHTA and CDR2 is FQGNSA. V was cut by 5 bases and J by 0 bases, with 13 bases left in between. The CDR3 is 16 residues long. The CDR3 DNA follows: TGTGCCAGCAGCCCCACCGGGGGGACAACTAATGAAAAACTGTTTTTT. Translation: CASSPTGGTTNEKLFF.

This rearrangement joins TRBV11-2 to TRBJ2-3; TRBD2 aligns across 14 bases. The germline CDR1 and CDR2 sequences are SGHAT and FQNNGV. The CDR3 is 18 residues long. Trimming cost V 5 bases and J 2 bases; bases outside gene matches: 9. CDR3 loop: CASSLGTSGGELTDTQYF. CDR3 coding DNA: TGTGCCAGCAGCCTCGGGACTAGCGGGGGTGAACTCACAGATACGCAGTATTTT.

This clonotype was seen just once. The chain has TRBV29-1 and TRBJ1-2, with D uncertain. This CDR3 contains 11 residues. Germline loops: CDR1 SQVTM, CDR2 ANQGSEA. Trimming took 4 bases from V and 9 from J, leaving 12 bases between them. CDR3 DNA: TGCAGCGTTGCGGGGTGGAGGAGCTACACCTTC. Its protein is CSVAGWRSYTF.

This clonotype has just a few counts. The CDR3 DNA reads as TGTGCCATCACAGGGGACTATAATTCACCCCTCCACTTT. This gives the protein CAITGDYNSPLHF. V is TRBV10-3 and J is TRBJ1-6, with D possibly being TRBD1 (6 bases). CDR3 length: 13 amino acids. V shed 7 bases and J shed 3 bases, with 7 bases lying between them. Germline CDR1 and CDR2: ENHRY and SYGVKD.

This clonotype has a handful of counts. This sequence joins TRBV19 and TRBJ1-2; D is unresolved. CDR3 length equals 11 residues. The V and J ends lost 5 bases and 4 bases respectively, with 5 bases between them. CDR1 LNHDA and CDR2 SQIVND come from the germline V gene (reference sequence). The CDR3 DNA is TGTGCCAGTAGTGAACGCTATGGCTACACCTTC. Protein product: CASSERYGYTF.

This clonotype was counted only a few times. This chain connects TRBV6-5 to TRBJ1-2, with TRBD1 matching over 9 bases. This CDR3 comprises 16 residues. Per the germline V gene, CDR1 is MNHEY and CDR2 is SVGAGI. Germline trimming cut 0 bases from V and 4 bases from J; bases unmatched to any gene: 6. CDR3 sequence (DNA): TGTGCCAGCAGTTACTCGAACAGGGGGCAGGGCTATGGCTACACCTTC. It is translated as CASSYSNRGQGYGYTF.

There are a few counts of this clonotype. The rearrangement uses TRBV20-1 and TRBJ2-1; 7 bases map to TRBD2. This CDR3 spans 14 amino acids. Trimming removed 4 bases from V and 4 bases from J; junction bases left unmatched: 7. Germline values: CDR1 DFQATT, CDR2 SNEGSKA (reference sequence). The CDR3 protein is CSAILGTKYNEQFF. The DNA for the CDR3 is TGCAGTGCTATACTTGGGACTAAATACAATGAGCAGTTCTTC.